The 22 T cell receptor beta chains below were found in one sample sequenced in a study of T cell repertoires in cytomegalovirus infection. Each CDR3 protein is one row after TCRdb ran MiXCR on the reads. The repertoire includes 50,000 or so distinct CDR3 sequences, 20% to 25% of them detected once, and about 68% sits in the top ten. No antigens are known for them. Source: CD8+ T cells from cultured PBMCs, taken from culture after CMV antigen stimulation. The receptors originated from a human donor in good health (CMV status not recorded). Some clones in this sample may be carry-over from other donors' samples.

The rearrangement joins TRBV28 to TRBJ2-7; 8 bases line up with TRBD2. The germline CDR1 and CDR2 sequences are MDHEN and SYDVKM. V trimming: 6 bases; J trimming: 3 bases; junction bases outside the gene matches: 7. The CDR3 covers 14 residues. The CDR3 coding sequence is TGTGCCAGCAGCCCAGCGGGAGCCCTCTACGAGCAGTACTTC. It specifies CASSPAGALYEQYF.

This clonotype was observed many times. This rearrangement joins TRBV7-6 to TRBJ2-7; TRBD2 matches at 9 bases. Germline CDR1 reads SGHVS; CDR2 reads FNYEAQ. The CDR3 extends over 14 amino acids. V was pared by 5 bases and J by 7 bases, with 9 bases of the junction left unmatched. The CDR3 reads CASSRSWLAGEQYF. The CDR3, as DNA: TGTGCCAGCAGCCGTTCCTGGCTAGCGGGGGAGCAGTACTTC.

This clonotype was seen a few times. The chain couples TRBV7-9 to TRBJ2-7, with TRBD1 matching over 8 bases. After removal of 6 bases from V and 6 bases from J, the junction contained 7 bases not matched to a gene. There are 13 residues in the CDR3. CDR1 and CDR2 (germline): SEHNR, FQNEAQ (reference sequence). The DNA of the CDR3 is TGTGCCAGCAGTCACGACAGGGGAGGCGAGCAGTACTTC. It yields the protein CASSHDRGGEQYF.

A few counts support this clonotype. The chain employs TRBV14 and TRBJ2-1; D possibly uses TRBD1 or TRBD2 (5 bases each). CDR1 and CDR2 (germline): SGHDN, FVKESK. The ends were cut back, 4 bases at V and 14 bases at J, with 12 bases in the middle. There are 11 residues in the CDR3. The CDR3 loop is CASSLGPQEFF. The CDR3 coding sequence is TGTGCCAGCAGCCTGGGACCTCAGGAGTTCTTC.

This clonotype was detected ten times or more. The V call is TRBV6-5, the J call TRBJ2-1, with 9 nucleotides matching TRBD2. CDR3 size: 18 residues. CDR1 is MNHEY, CDR2 SVGAGI, per germline. The V gene end was trimmed by 3 bases and the J gene end by 7 bases; junction bases not matched to a gene: 16. This CDR3 reads CASSYTPVRLAGRNEQFF. The DNA of the CDR3 is TGTGCCAGCAGTTATACCCCCGTGAGGCTAGCGGGAAGGAATGAGCAGTTCTTC.

V gene TRBV5-4 combines with J gene TRBJ1-1; no clear D gene. Germline V gene lookup returns CDR1 SGHNT and CDR2 YYREEE (reference sequence). V was clipped by 4 bases and J by 0 bases, with 22 bases between them. CDR3 length: 18 residues. DNA of the CDR3: TGTGCCAGCAGCGTCGAGGGAATTGGCGGATGGATGAACACTGAAGCTTTCTTT. This translates into CASSVEGIGGWMNTEAFF.

This clonotype was seen only a few times. The CDR3 spells CASIKTGTGNEKLFF. CDR3 sequence (DNA): TGTGCCAGCATCAAAACCGGGACAGGGAATGAAAAACTGTTTTTT. The chain recombines TRBV12-3 or TRBV12-4 with TRBJ1-4, with 9 bases lining up with TRBD1. The CDR3 has 15 amino acids. V shed 7 bases and J 5 bases; nucleotides not matched to a gene: 8.

This clonotype came up a few times. CDR3 in DNA: TGTGCCAGCAGCTCCACTACCGACAGGGCTACTGAAGCTTTCTTT. It translates to CASSSTTDRATEAFF. The chain joins TRBV7-8 to TRBJ1-1; 7 bases match TRBD1. Germline V CDR1 and CDR2: SGHVS, FQNEAQ. Trimming at V came to 4 bases and at J to 5 bases, leaving 10 bases not matched to a gene. The CDR3 has 15 residues.

Only a few counts were recorded for this clonotype. The chain joins TRBV7-2 to TRBJ1-5; D not resolved. Germline V lookup: CDR1 SGHTA, CDR2 FQGNSA. The CDR3 has 15 amino acids. The V and J ends lost 3 bases and 7 bases respectively, with 16 bases between them. CDR3: CASSFSLGEDQPQHF. The DNA for the CDR3 is TGTGCCAGCAGCTTCAGTCTGGGAGAAGACCAGCCCCAGCATTTT.

This chain links TRBV18 with TRBJ2-7; D might be TRBD2 (6 bases). V was trimmed by 2 bases and J by 2 bases, leaving 10 bases between them. Germline CDR1 reads KGHSH; CDR2 reads LQKENI. The length of the CDR3 is 14 residues. The CDR3 coding sequence is TGTGCCAGCTCACCAGCGGAGGGGACCTACGAGCAGTACTTC. This codes for CASSPAEGTYEQYF.

This clonotype turned up a few times. This chain connects TRBV27 to TRBJ1-2; possibly TRBD1 for D (5 bases). Germline-derived CDR1 and CDR2 are MNHEY and SMNVEV (reference sequence). Trimming took 2 bases from V and 4 from J, leaving 8 bases between them. This CDR3 spans 13 amino acids. The CDR3 DNA is TGTGCCAGCAGTTTAGGGGCTAGCTATGGCTACACCTTC. Protein: CASSLGASYGYTF.

The chain employs TRBV9 and TRBJ2-3; D may be TRBD2 (5 bases). Trimming took off 4 bases at V and 12 bases at J, with 15 bases between the two ends. Germline lookup yields CDR1 SGDLS and CDR2 YYNGEE. CDR3 length equals 12 residues. In DNA form, the CDR3 reads TGTGCCAGCAGCTCCCGGACTCGGGGACAGTATTTT. This codes for CASSSRTRGQYF.

The V gene is TRBV9, the J gene TRBJ2-7, with D unresolved. The V and J ends lost 0 bases and 3 bases respectively, with 13 bases between them. CDR3 size: 15 residues. Germline V lookup: CDR1 SGDLS, CDR2 YYNGEE. CDR3 sequence: CASSVEPSTNYEQYF. The CDR3 DNA reads TGTGCCAGCAGCGTAGAACCCTCAACTAACTACGAGCAGTACTTC.

V and J are TRBV7-9 and TRBJ2-1; 13 nucleotides line up with TRBD2. Germline assignment: CDR1 SEHNR and CDR2 FQNEAQ (reference sequence). The CDR3 extends over 16 amino acids. V was clipped by 2 bases and J by 7 bases; unmatched bases: 5. The CDR3 here is CASSLRTSGSQNEQFF. The CDR3, as DNA: TGTGCCAGCAGCTTAAGGACTAGCGGGAGTCAGAATGAGCAGTTCTTC.

The V and J genes are TRBV4-1 and TRBJ2-4; weak D call: TRBD1 (6 bases). The CDR3 is 14 amino acids. V lost 0 bases and J lost 9, with 12 bases in between. The V gene's germline CDR1 is MGHRA and CDR2 YSYEKL. The DNA of the CDR3 is TGCGCCAGCAGCCAAGACGCAGGGGCGGGCATTCAGTACTTC. Its protein is CASSQDAGAGIQYF.

This clonotype is labeled medium-sized. This chain links TRBV7-2 with TRBJ2-1; D might be TRBD2 (5 bases). CDR1 and CDR2 (germline): SGHTA, FQGNSA. The CDR3 has 12 residues. V lost 5 bases and J lost 8, with 10 bases in between. As DNA, the CDR3 is TGTGCCAGCAGCAGCGGCATCCATGAGCAGTTCTTC. Its protein is CASSSGIHEQFF.

This clonotype was seen a single time. The V and J genes are TRBV23-1 and TRBJ2-4, with 8 bases that match TRBD1. TRBV23-1 qualifies as an ORF whose function is uncertain. The V and J ends lost 7 bases and 0 bases, in that order; junction bases with no gene match: 17. This CDR3 spans 19 amino acids. The DNA for the CDR3 is TGCGCCAGCACCCTTCATTGGCAGGGGGCCAAGGAAGCCAAAAACATTCAGTACTTC. It encodes CASTLHWQGAKEAKNIQYF.

The rearrangement links TRBV27 to TRBJ2-1; TRBD2 matches at 10 bases. The CDR3 covers 16 residues. J lost 4 bases, V lost 6 bases, and 9 bases had no gene match. The germline V gene encodes CDR1 MNHEY and CDR2 SMNVEV (reference sequence). The CDR3 here is CASSYSGTSAYNEQFF. The DNA of the CDR3 is TGTGCCAGCAGCTACTCCGGGACTAGCGCATACAATGAGCAGTTCTTC.

This clonotype came up many times. This chain uses TRBV6-2 or TRBV6-3 with TRBJ2-1; 8 nucleotides line up with TRBD2. This CDR3 has 15 residues. V dropped 6 bases and J dropped 0; count of bases not matched to a gene: 4. In germline, CDR1 is MNHEY, CDR2 SVGEGT. The CDR3 spells CASSQSGSSYNEQFF. CDR3 nucleotides: TGTGCCAGCAGCCAAAGCGGGAGCTCCTACAATGAGCAGTTCTTC.

The table lists this clonotype with a few counts. The rearrangement joins TRBV12-3 or TRBV12-4 to TRBJ2-7, with no clear D. V was pared by 6 bases and J by 4 bases, with 10 bases between. This CDR3 region has 12 residues. CDR3 in amino acids: CASSIGGYEQYF. The CDR3 nucleotides read TGTGCCAGCAGCATAGGTGGTTACGAGCAGTACTTC.

This CDR3 is CASSYTGTGGSGANVLTF. Written as DNA, the CDR3 is TGTGCCAGCAGCTATACCGGGACAGGGGGCTCTGGGGCCAACGTCCTGACTTTC. The chain links TRBV7-9 to TRBJ2-6, with 11 bases fitting TRBD1. CDR1 and CDR2 from the germline V gene are SEHNR and FQNEAQ (reference sequence). This CDR3 has 18 amino acids. Trimming removed 4 bases from V and 0 bases from J; junction bases left unmatched: 5.

The chain uses TRBV11-2 and TRBJ2-3; a weak D match, TRBD2 (6 bases). Trimming cost V 0 bases and J 0 bases, with 7 bases left between them. Per the germline V gene, CDR1 is SGHAT and CDR2 is FQNNGV. The CDR3 covers 15 residues. The CDR3, as DNA: TGTGCCAGCAGCTTAGAAGGGACTAGCACAGATACGCAGTATTTT. Translating it yields CASSLEGTSTDTQYF.